Listed below are T cell receptor beta chains from one sample, sequenced in a study of blood T cell repertoires in COVID-19. Using immunoSEQ multiplex PCR, the repertoire was profiled, and TCRdb retains in-frame clones only, with some absent. The sample lists some 320,000 clones, roughly 86% occurring once. Input material: PBMCs or T cells enriched from blood (not recorded which). All receptors derive from a woman in her 30s who had recovered from COVID-19. Each CDR3 is given with its conserved first and last residue. The D gene is left open where the match is weak. Size is stated for part of the rows, as once, few or many counts, or as a class when the clone is expanded.

d_gene: TRBD2
j_gene: TRBJ2-1
abundance: NA
v_gene: TRBV23-1
CDR3aa: CASSPSSAGGHQMIYNEQFF
CDR3nt: TGCGCCAGCAGTCCGAGCTCAGCGGGGGGCCACCAAATGATATACAATGAGCAGTTCTTC

d_gene: TRBD1
j_gene: TRBJ1-1
abundance: NA
v_gene: TRBV6-4
CDR3aa: CASSVGQGNTEAFF
CDR3nt: TGTGCCAGCAGTGTAGGACAGGGAAACACTGAAGCTTTCTTT

d_gene: NA
j_gene: TRBJ1-3
abundance: NA
v_gene: TRBV9
CDR3aa: CASSASGRSGNTIYF
CDR3nt: TGTGCCAGCAGCGCATCAGGGCGTTCTGGAAACACCATATATTTT

d_gene: NA
j_gene: TRBJ1-1
abundance: NA
v_gene: TRBV6-5
CDR3aa: CASSLSGSRNTEAFF
CDR3nt: TGTGCCAGCAGCCTATCCGGGTCCCGAAACACTGAAGCTTTCTTT

d_gene: TRBD1
j_gene: TRBJ1-2
abundance: NA
v_gene: TRBV5-1
CDR3aa: CASSLDRGTYGYTF
CDR3nt: TGCGCCAGCAGTTTGGACAGGGGAACTTATGGCTACACCTTC

d_gene: NA
j_gene: TRBJ1-1
abundance: NA
v_gene: TRBV19
CDR3aa: CASRTTRDTEAFF
CDR3nt: TGTGCCAGTAGAACGACCAGGGACACTGAAGCTTTCTTT

d_gene: TRBD2
j_gene: TRBJ2-7
abundance: NA
v_gene: TRBV5-8
CDR3aa: CASSSQGLARFGYEQYF
CDR3nt: TGTGCCAGCAGCTCCCAAGGACTAGCGCGTTTCGGCTACGAGCAGTACTTC

d_gene: NA
j_gene: TRBJ2-2
abundance: NA
v_gene: TRBV6-1
CDR3aa: CASSESPGDGTGELFF
CDR3nt: TGTGCCAGCAGTGAATCCCCAGGGGATGGCACCGGGGAGCTGTTTTTT

d_gene: NA
j_gene: TRBJ2-5
abundance: NA
v_gene: TRBV11-2
CDR3aa: CASSADSGVRETQYF
CDR3nt: TGTGCCAGCAGCGCGGACAGTGGAGTCAGGGAGACCCAGTACTTC

d_gene: TRBD2
j_gene: TRBJ2-3
abundance: NA
v_gene: TRBV9
CDR3aa: CASSTRGGAGDTQYF
CDR3nt: TGTGCCAGCAGTACACGCGGGGGTGCCGGAGATACGCAGTATTTT

d_gene: TRBD1
j_gene: TRBJ1-2
abundance: NA
v_gene: TRBV5-1
CDR3aa: CASSYTGGAGYTF
CDR3nt: TGCGCCAGCAGCTATACAGGGGGCGCGGGCTACACCTTC

d_gene: NA
j_gene: TRBJ1-4
abundance: few
v_gene: TRBV4-1
CDR3aa: CASSQVGGRLTNEKLFF
CDR3nt: TGCGCCAGCAGCCAAGTGGGCGGGCGTCTCACTAATGAAAAACTGTTTTTT

d_gene: TRBD1
j_gene: TRBJ1-2
abundance: NA
v_gene: TRBV25-1
CDR3aa: CASSAGTGVGYTF
CDR3nt: TGTGCCAGCAGTGCCGGGACAGGGGTGGGCTACACCTTC

d_gene: NA
j_gene: TRBJ1-5
abundance: few
v_gene: TRBV19
CDR3aa: CASSIIPITSNQPQHF
CDR3nt: TGTGCCAGTAGTATCATCCCTATAACTAGCAATCAGCCCCAGCATTTT

d_gene: NA
j_gene: TRBJ2-7
abundance: NA
v_gene: TRBV18
CDR3aa: CASSPSTGSDEQYF
CDR3nt: TGTGCCAGCTCACCAAGCACAGGGTCAGACGAGCAGTACTTC

d_gene: NA
j_gene: TRBJ2-3
abundance: NA
v_gene: TRBV5-1
CDR3aa: CASSLGGIWTDTQYF
CDR3nt: TGCGCCAGCAGCTTAGGCGGTATTTGGACAGATACGCAGTATTTT

d_gene: NA
j_gene: TRBJ2-2
abundance: NA
v_gene: TRBV24-1
CDR3aa: CATSDLEGAETGELFF
CDR3nt: TGTGCCACCAGTGATTTGGAAGGGGCGGAAACCGGGGAGCTGTTTTTT

d_gene: TRBD1
j_gene: TRBJ1-1
abundance: NA
v_gene: TRBV7-9
CDR3aa: CASSLGTGTRTEAFF
CDR3nt: TGTGCCAGCAGCTTAGGGACAGGGACCAGGACTGAAGCTTTCTTT

d_gene: NA
j_gene: TRBJ1-6
abundance: NA
v_gene: TRBV27
CDR3aa: CAVSRQDNSPLHF
CDR3nt: TGTGCCGTCAGCCGGCAGGATAATTCACCCCTCCACTTT

d_gene: NA
j_gene: TRBJ2-2
abundance: NA
v_gene: TRBV6-5
CDR3aa: CASSSPRRAATGELFF
CDR3nt: TGTGCCAGCAGTTCCCCTAGGAGGGCGGCCACCGGGGAGCTGTTTTTT

d_gene: NA
j_gene: TRBJ1-5
abundance: NA
v_gene: TRBV4-1
CDR3aa: CASSLNTRSGQPQHF
CDR3nt: TGCGCCAGCAGCTTAAACACGAGGTCAGGGCAGCCCCAGCATTTT

d_gene: NA
j_gene: TRBJ1-6
abundance: few
v_gene: TRBV6-2/TRBV6-3
CDR3aa: CASSLGATPPSSYNSPLHF
CDR3nt: TGTGCCAGCAGTTTGGGGGCTACGCCACCGAGCTCCTATAATTCACCCCTCCACTTT

d_gene: NA
j_gene: TRBJ1-2
abundance: NA
v_gene: TRBV7-8
CDR3aa: CASSLADRSANYGYTF
CDR3nt: TGTGCCAGCAGCTTAGCGGACAGATCAGCTAACTATGGCTACACCTTC